These 8 T cell receptor beta chains were sequenced from one sample in a study of T cells expressing NK-cell markers. TCRdb reprocessed the 5' RACE reads, keeping one entry per CDR3 protein, no DNA. Recorded for this sample: a few hundred thousand distinct CDR3 sequences. Material for sequencing was blood T cells: a sorted CD56 or NKG2C T cell subset, CD4+ or CD8+ T cells, or bulk PBMC T cells (not recorded which). The receptors originated from a man aged 18 to 35 in good health.

This rearrangement joins TRBV11-2 to TRBJ1-2; TCRdb returns TRBD1, unconfirmable since there is no DNA. Germline CDR1 and CDR2: SGHAT and FQNNGV. This CDR3 is built from 16 residues. Here the CDR3 reads CASSLASEQGRNGYTF.

J is TRBJ1-4 and V is TRBV5-1; TCRdb returns TRBD1, unconfirmable since there is no DNA. Germline V gives CDR1 SGHRS, CDR2 YFSETQ. The CDR3 is made up of 16 amino acids. The CDR3 here is CASSLPVGGDNEKLFF. Using reference TRBV5-1 and TRBJ1-4 for the parts outside the CDR3, the full variable domain is KAGVTQTPRYLIKTRGQQVTLSCSPISGHRSVSWYQQTPGQGLQFLFEYFSETQRNKGNFPGRFSGRQFSNSRSEMNVSTLELGDSALYLCASSLPVGGDNEKLFFGSGTQLSVL.

The chain carries TRBV18 and TRBJ2-7; TCRdb's D call, TRBD1, is unchecked because there is no DNA. The CDR3 contains 12 residues. CDR1 is KGHSH, CDR2 LQKENI, per germline. The CDR3 loop reads CASSPTGKEQYF.

The chain carries TRBV5-1 and TRBJ2-1; with no DNA, the TCRdb D assignment of TRBD2 cannot be verified. CDR3 length: 14 amino acids. Germline V gives CDR1 SGHRS, CDR2 YFSETQ. The CDR3 reads CASSFRTKVFEQFF.

The genes are TRBV18 and TRBJ2-3; absent DNA, TCRdb's TRBD1 call cannot be checked. CDR3 length: 15 residues. Germline-derived CDR1 and CDR2 are KGHSH and LQKENI. This CDR3 is CASSPPGQGPNTQYF. Using reference TRBV18 and TRBJ2-3 for the parts outside the CDR3, the full variable domain is NAGVMQNPRHLVRRRGQEARLRCSPMKGHSHVYWYRQLPEEGLKFMVYLQKENIIDESGMPKERFSAEFPKEGPSILRIQQVVRGDSAAYFCASSPPGQGPNTQYFGPGTRLTVL.

The chain combines TRBV19 with TRBJ2-2; the TCRdb D gene call, TRBD1, has no DNA to confirm it. The CDR3 length is 14 residues. Germline-derived CDR1 and CDR2 are LNHDA and SQIVND (reference sequence). CDR3 residues: CASTQARGTGELFF.

V gene TRBV20-1 combines with J gene TRBJ2-5; there is no DNA to check the TCRdb D call of TRBD1. This CDR3 comprises 14 residues. Germline V gene lookup returns CDR1 DFQATT and CDR2 SNEGSKA (reference sequence). The CDR3: CSARRDRLQETQYF.

The chain employs TRBV20-1 and TRBJ2-7; no DNA is available, so the TRBD2 call from TCRdb remains unchecked. The CDR3 extends over 11 amino acids. Germline CDR1 DFQATT, CDR2 SNEGSKA (reference sequence). CDR3 protein: CSGTWGYEQYF.